Below, 17 T cell receptor beta chains from the same sample are listed, as sequenced in a study of T cells after yellow fever vaccination. A single record per CDR3 protein comes from TCRdb applying MiXCR to the 5' RACE reads. The repertoire holds approximately 510,000 distinct CDR3 sequences, with just over 20% as singletons. Sequenced here: PBMCs, sampled approximately 20 days after the first yellow fever vaccination. These receptors were taken from a man aged 18 to 35 who received the YFV17D yellow fever vaccine.

The rearrangement joins TRBV6-5 to TRBJ2-5, with D hard to call. The CDR3 totals 15 residues. V dropped 0 bases and J dropped 5 bases, with 13 bases sitting between them. Germline CDR1 and CDR2: MNHEY and SVGAGI. The CDR3 sequence is CASSYSISRDETQYF. For the CDR3, the DNA is TGTGCCAGCAGTTACTCGATTTCTAGGGATGAGACCCAGTACTTC.

This clonotype has only a few counts. The chain carries TRBV4-2 and TRBJ2-3; 8 bases are shared with TRBD1. J was trimmed by 4 bases and V by 1 base; bases with no gene match: 10. Looked up from germline, CDR1 is LGHNA and CDR2 is YNFKEQ. The CDR3 is 17 amino acids. This chain's CDR3 is CASSQATFDRGADTQYF. CDR3 bases: TGTGCCAGCAGCCAAGCGACATTTGACAGGGGTGCAGATACGCAGTATTTT.

This chain joins TRBV28 and TRBJ1-2, with D possibly being TRBD1 (6 bases). This CDR3 spans 13 amino acids. Trimming took off 2 bases at V and 8 bases at J, with 12 bases between the two ends. Germline CDR1 MDHEN, CDR2 SYDVKM. The CDR3 region has the DNA TGTGCCAGCAGTTTAACTACCAGGGGAGGCTACACCTTC. Residues: CASSLTTRGGYTF.

This clonotype has only a few counts. The chain links TRBV6-5 to TRBJ1-1; 8 bases line up with TRBD1. Germline-derived CDR1 and CDR2 are MNHEY and SVGAGI. Trimming removed 2 bases from V and 5 bases from J; junction bases left unmatched: 7. This CDR3 contains 15 residues. The CDR3 DNA reads TGTGCCAGCAGTTACCATACGACAGGGGAGACTGAAGCTTTCTTT. Its protein is CASSYHTTGETEAFF.

The genes are TRBV6-2 or TRBV6-3 and TRBJ2-6; tentative D call: TRBD1 (6 bases). CDR1 MNHEY and CDR2 SVGEGT come from the germline V gene. V dropped 4 bases and J dropped 0 bases, with 7 bases sitting between them. The CDR3 is made up of 15 amino acids. CDR3 DNA: TGTGCCAGCAGTTCAGGGGCCTCTGGGGCCAACGTCCTGACTTTC. Translation gives CASSSGASGANVLTF.

In regard to this clonotype: A junction boundary mismatches the germline segment, possibly from a read error. The chain uses TRBV5-1 and TRBJ1-2; D may be TRBD1 (6 bases). The germline CDR1 and CDR2 sequences are SGHRS and YFSETQ. This CDR3 is 14 amino acids long. The CDR3 loop reads CASSLDGGRDGYPF. The CDR3 DNA reads as TGCGCCAGCAGCCTCGACGGGGGCAGAGATGGCTACCCCTTC.

This clonotype has only a few counts. The CDR3 nucleotides read TGCGCCAGCAGCTTAAGCGTGGATACGCAGTATTTT. Encoded protein: CASSLSVDTQYF. V is TRBV5-1 and J is TRBJ2-3; unclear D gene. V was clipped by 2 bases and J by 6 bases, with 7 bases between them. In germline, CDR1 is SGHRS, CDR2 YFSETQ. The CDR3 loop spans 12 amino acids.

This clonotype came up a few times. V is TRBV13 and J is TRBJ2-7; TRBD1 matches at 7 bases. CDR1 PRHDT and CDR2 FYEKMQ come from the germline V gene (reference sequence). Germline trimming cut 5 bases from V and 2 bases from J; bases unmatched to any gene: 3. The length of the CDR3 is 13 residues. DNA of the CDR3: TGTGCCAGCAGCCAGGGACAGACCTACGAGCAGTACGTC. Protein sequence: CASSQGQTYEQYV.

The chain combines TRBV12-3 or TRBV12-4 with TRBJ2-3; D is possibly TRBD2 (5 bases). Trimming cost V 7 bases and J 6 bases, with 14 bases left between them. The CDR3 sequence is 13 residues long. CDR3 sequence: CASIRETLDTQYF. CDR3 bases: TGTGCCAGCATCCGGGAAACATTGGATACGCAGTATTTT.

A few counts support this clonotype. The rearrangement uses TRBV6-4 and TRBJ2-7; the match to TRBD2 covers 9 bases. Losses at the gene ends were 8 bases for V and 2 bases for J; bases not matched to a gene: 4. Germline CDR1 reads MRHNA; CDR2 reads SNTAGT. CDR3 length equals 13 residues. CDR3 DNA: TGTGCCAGCCGAGGGACTAGCCCCTACGAGCAGTACGTC. Translating it yields CASRGTSPYEQYV.

The chain couples TRBV7-2 to TRBJ1-5, with 10 nucleotides matching TRBD1. V trimming: 5 bases; J trimming: 3 bases; junction bases outside the gene matches: 4. Germline CDR1 reads SGHTA; CDR2 reads FQGNSA. The CDR3 totals 15 residues. CDR3 amino acids: CASSRGTGDNQPQHF. The CDR3 region has the DNA TGTGCCAGCAGCCGAGGGACAGGGGACAATCAGCCCCAGCATTTT.

The sample holds a few counts of this clonotype. Here the CDR3 reads CASSLRQGAFDEQFF. CDR3 DNA: TGTGCCAGCAGCTTAAGACAGGGGGCCTTTGATGAGCAGTTCTTC. The chain recombines TRBV7-8 with TRBJ2-1, with 10 nucleotides matching TRBD1. J was trimmed by 8 bases and V by 2 bases; bases with no gene match: 6. CDR3 length: 15 residues. Germline CDR1 is SGHVS and CDR2 is FQNEAQ.

This clonotype occurred a few times. The genes are TRBV5-1 and TRBJ1-4, with a weak D call TRBD1 (6 bases). V gave up 5 bases and J gave up 3 bases, with 11 bases separating them. The germline gives CDR1 SGHRS, CDR2 YFSETQ. The CDR3 is made up of 14 amino acids. CDR3 residues: CASRLQGANEKLFF. The CDR3 coding sequence is TGCGCCAGCAGGCTACAGGGAGCTAATGAAAAACTGTTTTTT.

This clonotype was detected ten times or more. V is TRBV27 and J is TRBJ2-1; D not certain. The CDR3 extends over 13 amino acids. Germline CDR1 and CDR2: MNHEY and SMNVEV (reference sequence). V was pared by 9 bases and J by 8 bases, with 17 bases between. CDR3 DNA sequence: TGTGCCAGTTTTCCGCATTTCGGCGATGAGCAGTTCTTC. Residues: CASFPHFGDEQFF.

The rearrangement links TRBV4-2 to TRBJ2-5; 10 nucleotides agree with TRBD2. V shed 3 bases, J shed 4 bases, and the junction held 2 bases outside the gene matches. From germline, CDR1 is LGHNA and CDR2 YNFKEQ. The CDR3 has 14 amino acids. The CDR3 protein is CASSHVAGGETQYF. In DNA, the CDR3 is TGTGCCAGCAGCCACGTAGCGGGGGGAGAGACCCAGTACTTC.

In this sample, this clonotype turned up many times. Its ends do not fully match the called genes, so a read error is possible. V usage is TRBV7-9 and J usage is TRBJ1-1; D gene uncertain. Germline V lookup: CDR1 SEHNR, CDR2 FQNEAQ (reference sequence). The CDR3 is made up of 12 amino acids. The CDR3 protein is CASSLAGAQAFF. The CDR3 DNA is TGTGCCAGCAGCCTAGCGGGCGCACAAGCTTTCTTT. The whole variable domain, filled in from reference TRBV7-9 and TRBJ1-1, reads DTGVSQNPRHKITKRGQNVTFRCDPISEHNRLYWYRQTLGQGPEFLTYFQNEAQLEKSRLLSDRFSAERPKGSFSTLEIQRTEQGDSAMYLCASSLAGAQAFFGQGTRLTVV.

The chain carries TRBV7-2 and TRBJ2-4; unclear D gene. This CDR3 spans 14 amino acids. The V gene lost 1 base and the J gene lost 2 bases, with 6 bases spanning the gap. Germline loops: CDR1 SGHTA, CDR2 FQGNSA. CDR3 sequence: CASSLGGSKNIQYF. Here the CDR3 DNA reads TGTGCCAGCAGCTTAGGGGGTTCCAAAAACATTCAGTACTTC.